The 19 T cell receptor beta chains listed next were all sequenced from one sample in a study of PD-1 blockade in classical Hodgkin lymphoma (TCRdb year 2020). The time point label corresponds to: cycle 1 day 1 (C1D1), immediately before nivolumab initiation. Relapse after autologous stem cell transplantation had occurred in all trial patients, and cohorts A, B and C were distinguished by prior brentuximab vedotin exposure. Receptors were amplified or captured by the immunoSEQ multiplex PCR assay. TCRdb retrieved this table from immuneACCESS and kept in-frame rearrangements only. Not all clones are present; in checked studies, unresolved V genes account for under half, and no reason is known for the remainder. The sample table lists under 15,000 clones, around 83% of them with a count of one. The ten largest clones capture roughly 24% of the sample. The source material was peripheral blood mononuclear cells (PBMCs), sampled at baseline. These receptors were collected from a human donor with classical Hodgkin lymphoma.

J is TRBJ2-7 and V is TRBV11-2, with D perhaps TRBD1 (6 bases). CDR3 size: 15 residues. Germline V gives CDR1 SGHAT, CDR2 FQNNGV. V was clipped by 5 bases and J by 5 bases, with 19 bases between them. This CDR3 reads CASSPLTGFGNEQYF. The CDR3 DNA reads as TGTGCCAGCAGCCCATTAACAGGGTTCGGCAACGAGCAGTACTTC.

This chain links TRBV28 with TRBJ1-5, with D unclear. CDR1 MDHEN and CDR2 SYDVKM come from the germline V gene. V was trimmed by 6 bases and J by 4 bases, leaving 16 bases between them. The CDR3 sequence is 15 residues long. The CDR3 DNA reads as TGTGCCAGCAGCGTGGAGGCAGGAACTAATCAGCCCCAGCATTTT. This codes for CASSVEAGTNQPQHF.

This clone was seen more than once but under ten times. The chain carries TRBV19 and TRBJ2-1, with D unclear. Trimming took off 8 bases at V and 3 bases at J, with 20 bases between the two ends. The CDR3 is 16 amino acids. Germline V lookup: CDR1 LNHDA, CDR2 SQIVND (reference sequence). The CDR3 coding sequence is TGTGCCAGTTCTAAGATGGCTGTCCTAAGCTACAATGAGCAGTTCTTC. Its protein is CASSKMAVLSYNEQFF.

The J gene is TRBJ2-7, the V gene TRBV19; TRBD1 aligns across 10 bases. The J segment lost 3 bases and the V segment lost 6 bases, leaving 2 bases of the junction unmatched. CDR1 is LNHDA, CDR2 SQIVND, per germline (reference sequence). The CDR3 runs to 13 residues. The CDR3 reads CASRGQGVYEQYF. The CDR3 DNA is TGTGCCAGTAGAGGACAGGGGGTCTACGAGCAGTACTTC.

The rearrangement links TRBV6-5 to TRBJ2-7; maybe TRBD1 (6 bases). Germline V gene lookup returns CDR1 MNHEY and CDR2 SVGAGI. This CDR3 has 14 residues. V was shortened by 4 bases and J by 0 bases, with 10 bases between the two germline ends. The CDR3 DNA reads TGTGCCAGCAGTTGGACAGCAAGCTCCTACGAGCAGTACTTC. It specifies CASSWTASSYEQYF.

CDR3 coding DNA: TGTGCCAGCAGCTTAGCCTCCTTCCAGGCGACAGGCCACGAAGCTTTCTTT. Its protein product is CASSLASFQATGHEAFF. V is TRBV7-2 and J is TRBJ1-1; D is possibly TRBD1 (6 bases). Germline lookup yields CDR1 SGHTA and CDR2 FQGNSA. This CDR3 has 17 residues. V lost 0 bases and J lost 8, with 22 bases in between.

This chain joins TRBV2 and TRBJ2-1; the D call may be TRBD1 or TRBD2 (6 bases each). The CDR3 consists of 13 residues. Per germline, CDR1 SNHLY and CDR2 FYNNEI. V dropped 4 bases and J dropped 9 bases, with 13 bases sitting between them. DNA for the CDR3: TGTGCCAGCAGTGTTTATGGGGGGCGTGAGCAGTTCTTC. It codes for CASSVYGGREQFF. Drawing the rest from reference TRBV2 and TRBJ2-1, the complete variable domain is EPEVTQTPSHQVTQMGQEVILRCVPISNHLYFYWYRQILGQKVEFLVSFYNNEISEKSEIFDDQFSVERPDGSNFTLKIRSTKLEDSAMYFCASSVYGGREQFFGPGTRLTVL.

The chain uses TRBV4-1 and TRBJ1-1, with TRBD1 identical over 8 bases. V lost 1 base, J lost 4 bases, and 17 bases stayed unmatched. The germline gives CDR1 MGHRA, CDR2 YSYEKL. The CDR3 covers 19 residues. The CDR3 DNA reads TGCGCCAGCAGCCAAGGACCCGAGGACAGGGAACTTTGGGGCACTGAAGCTTTCTTT. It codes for CASSQGPEDRELWGTEAFF.

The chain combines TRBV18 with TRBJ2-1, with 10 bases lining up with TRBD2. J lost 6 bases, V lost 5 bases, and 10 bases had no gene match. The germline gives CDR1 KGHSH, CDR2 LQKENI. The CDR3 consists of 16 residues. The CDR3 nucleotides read TGTGCCAGCTCAGTATCTCTAGCGGGGGTCCCCAATGAGCAGTTCTTC. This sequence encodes CASSVSLAGVPNEQFF.

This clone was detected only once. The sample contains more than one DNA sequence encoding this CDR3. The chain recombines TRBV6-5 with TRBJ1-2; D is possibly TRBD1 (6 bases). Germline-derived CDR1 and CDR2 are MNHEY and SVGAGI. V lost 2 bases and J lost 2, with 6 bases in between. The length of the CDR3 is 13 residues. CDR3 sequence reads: CASSYGQNYGYTF. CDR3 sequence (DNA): TGTGCCAGCAGTTACGGACAGAACTATGGCTACACCTTC.

CDR3 DNA: TGTGCCAGTAGTCCGCCGAGTGGGTGGTATGGCTACACCTTC. Amino acid sequence: CASSPPSGWYGYTF. The genes are TRBV19 and TRBJ1-2; D gene unclear. V lost 5 bases and J 5 bases, leaving 15 bases between the germline ends. Germline assignment: CDR1 LNHDA and CDR2 SQIVND (reference sequence). This CDR3 is 14 amino acids long.

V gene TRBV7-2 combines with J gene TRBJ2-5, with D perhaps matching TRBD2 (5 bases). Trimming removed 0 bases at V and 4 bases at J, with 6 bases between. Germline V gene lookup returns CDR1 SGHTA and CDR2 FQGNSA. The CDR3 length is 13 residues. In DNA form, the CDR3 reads TGTGCCAGCAGCTTAGCGGGAGCAGAGACCCAGTACTTC. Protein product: CASSLAGAETQYF.

For the CDR3, the DNA is TGTGCCAGCAGTGACGAGGGGTTGTATCAGCCCCAGCATTTT. Translating gives CASSDEGLYQPQHF. The chain has TRBV28 and TRBJ1-5; TRBD1 is a possible D gene (5 bases). Germline-derived CDR1 and CDR2 are MDHEN and SYDVKM. There are 14 residues in the CDR3. Between the trimmed V and J ends, which lost 5 bases and 5 bases, there was a span of 13 bases.

The CDR3 nucleotides read TGTGCCATCACCGCGGACGGCCGCTCTGGAAACACCATATATTTT. It yields the protein CAITADGRSGNTIYF. The chain uses TRBV10-3 and TRBJ1-3; D gene uncertain. The V end lost 7 bases, the J end lost 0 bases, and 13 bases lay between the germline ends. The CDR3 spans 15 residues. CDR1 is ENHRY, CDR2 SYGVKD, per germline.

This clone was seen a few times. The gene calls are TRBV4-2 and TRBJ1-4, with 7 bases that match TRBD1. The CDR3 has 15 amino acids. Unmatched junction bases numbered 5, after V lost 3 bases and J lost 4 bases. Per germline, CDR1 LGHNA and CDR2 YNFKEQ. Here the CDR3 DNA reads TGTGCCAGCAGCCACCCGGGACAGAGTAATGAAAAACTGTTTTTT. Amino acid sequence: CASSHPGQSNEKLFF.

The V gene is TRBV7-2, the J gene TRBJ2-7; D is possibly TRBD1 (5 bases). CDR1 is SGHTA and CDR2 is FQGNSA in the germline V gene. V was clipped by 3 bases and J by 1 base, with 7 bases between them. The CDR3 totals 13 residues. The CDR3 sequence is CASSFRQSYEQYV. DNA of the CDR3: TGTGCCAGCAGCTTTCGACAGTCCTACGAGCAGTACGTC.

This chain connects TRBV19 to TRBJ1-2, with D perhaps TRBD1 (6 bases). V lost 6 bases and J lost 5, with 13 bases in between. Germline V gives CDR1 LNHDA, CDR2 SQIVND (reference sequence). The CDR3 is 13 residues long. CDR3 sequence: CASSPDRNYGYTF. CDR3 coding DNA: TGTGCCAGTAGCCCGGACAGAAATTATGGCTACACCTTC. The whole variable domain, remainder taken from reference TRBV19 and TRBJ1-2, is DGGITQSPKYLFRKEGQNVTLSCEQNLNHDAMYWYRQDPGQGLRLIYYSQIVNDFQKGDIAEGYSVSREKKESFPLTVTSAQKNPTAFYLCASSPDRNYGYTFGSGTRLTVV.

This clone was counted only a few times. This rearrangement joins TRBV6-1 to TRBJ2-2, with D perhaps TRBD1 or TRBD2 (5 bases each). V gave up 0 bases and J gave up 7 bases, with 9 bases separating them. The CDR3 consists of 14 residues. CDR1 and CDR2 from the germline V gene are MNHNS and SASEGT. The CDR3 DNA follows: TGTGCCAGCAGTGAAGCCGGGACGCTCGGGGAGCTGTTTTTT. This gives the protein CASSEAGTLGELFF.

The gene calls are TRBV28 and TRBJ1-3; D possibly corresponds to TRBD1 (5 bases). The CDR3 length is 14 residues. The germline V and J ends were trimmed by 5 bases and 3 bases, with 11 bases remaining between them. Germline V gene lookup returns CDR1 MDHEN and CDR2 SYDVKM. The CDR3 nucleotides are TGTGCCAGCAGTATCCAGGGCTATGGAAACACCATATATTTT. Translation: CASSIQGYGNTIYF. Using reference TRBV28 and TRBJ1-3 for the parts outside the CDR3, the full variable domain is DVKVTQSSRYLVKRTGEKVFLECVQDMDHENMFWYRQDPGLGLRLIYFSYDVKMKEKGDIPEGYSVSREKKERFSLILESASTNQTSMYLCASSIQGYGNTIYFGEGSWLTVV.